Listed here are 3 T cell receptor beta chains from one sample, sequenced in a study of cytomegalovirus exposure and HLA in healthy donors. PCR involved 60 Vbeta and 13 Jbeta primers. Profiling relied on immunoSEQ multiplex PCR, and the TCRdb table lists in-frame clones only, not all of them. The sample has fewer than 200,000 clones, 60% to 80% seen once. Sequences were obtained from PBMCs. These receptors were obtained from a man between 18 and 35 years old in good health and CMV-seropositive.

The chain carries TRBV6-1 and TRBJ1-5, with TRBD1 matching 12 bases. The CDR3 has 20 amino acids. V trimming: 3 bases; J trimming: 2 bases; junction bases outside the gene matches: 14. Germline V lookup: CDR1 MNHNS, CDR2 SASEGT. The CDR3 here is CASSDKMGQGADRGNQPQHF. The DNA of the CDR3 is TGTGCCAGCAGTGATAAAATGGGACAGGGGGCCGACCGGGGCAATCAGCCCCAGCATTTT.

The chain combines TRBV7-8 with TRBJ2-7; unclear D gene. Between the trimmed V and J ends, which lost 5 bases and 3 bases, there was a span of 5 bases. Germline lookup yields CDR1 SGHVS and CDR2 FQNEAQ. The CDR3 length is 11 residues. The CDR3 loop is CASSPIYEQYF. For the CDR3, the DNA is TGTGCCAGCAGCCCCATCTACGAGCAGTACTTC.

Notes on this clone: Germline is not matched at one junction end, which may reflect a read error. The DNA of the CDR3 is TGTGCCATCACTGAGGGACAGGGTCAGCCCCAGCATTTT. The encoded protein is CAITEGQGQPQHF. The rearrangement links TRBV10-3 to TRBJ1-5; 9 bases fit TRBD1. There are 13 residues in the CDR3. CDR1 is ENHRY and CDR2 is SYGVKD in the germline V gene.